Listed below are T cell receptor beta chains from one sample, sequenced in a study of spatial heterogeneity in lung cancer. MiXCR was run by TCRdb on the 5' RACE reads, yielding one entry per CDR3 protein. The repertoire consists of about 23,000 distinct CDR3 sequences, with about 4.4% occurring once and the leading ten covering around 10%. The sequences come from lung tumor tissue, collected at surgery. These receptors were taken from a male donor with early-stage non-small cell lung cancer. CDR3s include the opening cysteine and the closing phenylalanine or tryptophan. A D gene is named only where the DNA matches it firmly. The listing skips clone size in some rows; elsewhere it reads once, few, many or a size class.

cdr3_nt: TGTGCCAGCAGCACCTTGACGTCCTTTACGACGCAGTATTTT; cdr3_aa: CASSTLTSFTTQYF; j_call: TRBJ2-3; v_call: TRBV5-8; d_call: .; clone_size: many
cdr3_nt: TGTGCCAGCAGTTACTCGAAGGGACAGGGCTTGTATAGCAATCAGCCCCAGCATTTT; cdr3_aa: CASSYSKGQGLYSNQPQHF; j_call: TRBJ1-5; v_call: TRBV6-2/TRBV6-3; d_call: TRBD1; clone_size: many
cdr3_nt: TGTGCCAGTTCGAGATCGGGGGTGTCTGAAGCTTTCTTT; cdr3_aa: CASSRSGVSEAFF; j_call: TRBJ1-1; v_call: TRBV28; d_call: .; clone_size: many
cdr3_nt: TGCGGCGCCCGCGCCCTTGGTAGGCAAGAGACCCAGTACTTC; cdr3_aa: CGARALGRQETQYF; j_call: TRBJ2-5; v_call: TRBV29-1; d_call: .; clone_size: many
cdr3_nt: TGTGCCACCAGCAAAAATTTCGGCAGCACTAGCAATCAGCCCCAGCATTTT; cdr3_aa: CATSKNFGSTSNQPQHF; j_call: TRBJ1-5; v_call: TRBV15; d_call: .; clone_size: many
cdr3_nt: TGTGCCAGCAGCCGAGGGTCTGGGGCCAACGTCCTGACTTTC; cdr3_aa: CASSRGSGANVLTF; j_call: TRBJ2-6; v_call: TRBV3-1; d_call: .; clone_size: many
cdr3_nt: TGTGCCAGCAGCTCCAACTGGGGGGCCAGCACAGATACGCAGTATTTT; cdr3_aa: CASSSNWGASTDTQYF; j_call: TRBJ2-3; v_call: TRBV7-2; d_call: .; clone_size: many
cdr3_nt: TGTGCCAGCAGTCGTTATGGGACAGGGGCCTACGAGCAGTACTTC; cdr3_aa: CASSRYGTGAYEQYF; j_call: TRBJ2-7; v_call: TRBV27; d_call: TRBD1; clone_size: many
cdr3_nt: TGTGCCAGCAGCCCAGTCAGTGGGGCAGGTTCACCCCTCCACTTT; cdr3_aa: CASSPVSGAGSPLHF; j_call: TRBJ1-6; v_call: TRBV7-8; d_call: .; clone_size: many
cdr3_nt: TGTGCCAGCAGTTGGGGGGTTTCGGCTTTCTTT; cdr3_aa: CASSWGVSAFF; j_call: TRBJ1-1; v_call: TRBV28; d_call: .; clone_size: many
cdr3_nt: TGTGCCAGCAGTTTGGGAGCGGGACTAGCAGAAATATCCTACAATGAGCAGTTCTTC; cdr3_aa: CASSLGAGLAEISYNEQFF; j_call: TRBJ2-1; v_call: TRBV28; d_call: TRBD2; clone_size: few
cdr3_nt: TGTGCCAGCAGTTTACAGTTACGAGGCGCTTTCTTT; cdr3_aa: CASSLQLRGAFF; j_call: TRBJ1-1; v_call: TRBV28; d_call: .; clone_size: many
cdr3_nt: TGTGCCAGCAGTCTACAGCTGACCTCCTACGAGCAGTACTTC; cdr3_aa: CASSLQLTSYEQYF; j_call: TRBJ2-7; v_call: TRBV28; d_call: .; clone_size: many
cdr3_nt: TGTGCCAGCAGTTTGGGGCAGTCCCAAGAGACCCAGTACTTC; cdr3_aa: CASSLGQSQETQYF; j_call: TRBJ2-5; v_call: TRBV12-3/TRBV12-4; d_call: .; clone_size: many
cdr3_nt: TGTGCCAGCAGTTCAGACAGGGGATCCAAAAACATTCAGTACTTC; cdr3_aa: CASSSDRGSKNIQYF; j_call: TRBJ2-4; v_call: TRBV6-2/TRBV6-3; d_call: TRBD1; clone_size: many
cdr3_nt: TGTGCCAGCTCACGCATCGACAGTGGAAACACCATATATTTT; cdr3_aa: CASSRIDSGNTIYF; j_call: TRBJ1-3; v_call: TRBV18; d_call: .; clone_size: many
cdr3_nt: TGTGCCAGCAGTCCCGCCGCGGCCAGCTCCTACGAGCAGTACTTC; cdr3_aa: CASSPAAASSYEQYF; j_call: TRBJ2-7; v_call: TRBV6-5; d_call: .; clone_size: many
cdr3_nt: TGCAGTGCTGCCCCGACTAGCGGGAGCATTGGTGAGCAGTTCTTC; cdr3_aa: CSAAPTSGSIGEQFF; j_call: TRBJ2-1; v_call: TRBV20-1; d_call: TRBD2; clone_size: many
cdr3_nt: TGTGCCAGCAGCTCCCTCCGACTGAACGGTGAGCAGTTCTTC; cdr3_aa: CASSSLRLNGEQFF; j_call: TRBJ2-1; v_call: TRBV7-2; d_call: .; clone_size: many
cdr3_nt: TGTGCCAGCGGCGATTTAATGAACACTGAAGCTTTCTTT; cdr3_aa: CASGDLMNTEAFF; j_call: TRBJ1-1; v_call: TRBV3-1; d_call: .; clone_size: many
cdr3_nt: TGCGCCAGCAGCCGGGCAGGGCCTTATAGCAATCAGCCCCAGCATTTT; cdr3_aa: CASSRAGPYSNQPQHF; j_call: TRBJ1-5; v_call: TRBV4-1; d_call: .; clone_size: few
cdr3_nt: TGCGCCAGCAGCACCCAGGGGGCGCAGGGCGAGCAGTACTTC; cdr3_aa: CASSTQGAQGEQYF; j_call: TRBJ2-7; v_call: TRBV5-1; d_call: TRBD1; clone_size: .
cdr3_nt: TGTGCCAGCAGCTTACGGGACCACAATCAGCCCCAGCATTTT; cdr3_aa: CASSLRDHNQPQHF; j_call: TRBJ1-5; v_call: TRBV7-9; d_call: .; clone_size: many
cdr3_nt: TGTGCCAGCAGCTTAAGGGCCGATTCATTGGGGGTATCCAATCAGCCCCAGCATTTT; cdr3_aa: CASSLRADSLGVSNQPQHF; j_call: TRBJ1-5; v_call: TRBV7-2; d_call: .; clone_size: many
cdr3_nt: TGCGCCAGCAGCCTCGGACAGGGCTTAGACATTCAGTACTTC; cdr3_aa: CASSLGQGLDIQYF; j_call: TRBJ2-4; v_call: TRBV5-1; d_call: TRBD1; clone_size: many
cdr3_nt: TGTGCCAGCAGTTACTCAGGACACACAGATACGCAGTATTTT; cdr3_aa: CASSYSGHTDTQYF; j_call: TRBJ2-3; v_call: TRBV6-5; d_call: .; clone_size: many
cdr3_nt: TGTGCCACCAGTGATTTAGGCAGGGGGAGCCTAAATGAGCAGTTCTTC; cdr3_aa: CATSDLGRGSLNEQFF; j_call: TRBJ2-1; v_call: TRBV24-1; d_call: TRBD1; clone_size: many
cdr3_nt: TGTGCCAGCATCCTGGGGGGGTCGCACACTGAAGCTTTCTTT; cdr3_aa: CASILGGSHTEAFF; j_call: TRBJ1-1; v_call: TRBV7-9; d_call: .; clone_size: medium-sized
cdr3_nt: TGCAGCGCGGGACAGTCGAACACTGAAGCTTTCTTT; cdr3_aa: CSAGQSNTEAFF; j_call: TRBJ1-1; v_call: TRBV29-1; d_call: TRBD1; clone_size: many
cdr3_nt: TGTGCCAGCAGCGGACTAGCGGGAGAAATCAATGAGCAGTTCTTC; cdr3_aa: CASSGLAGEINEQFF; j_call: TRBJ2-1; v_call: TRBV6-4; d_call: TRBD2; clone_size: few
cdr3_nt: TGTGCCAGCAGCTCGACTAGCGGGATGGAGACCCAGTACTTC; cdr3_aa: CASSSTSGMETQYF; j_call: TRBJ2-5; v_call: TRBV7-2; d_call: TRBD2; clone_size: .
cdr3_nt: TGTGCCAGCAGCCCTGACAGGGTCAACACCGGGGAGCTGTTTTTT; cdr3_aa: CASSPDRVNTGELFF; j_call: TRBJ2-2; v_call: TRBV12-3/TRBV12-4; d_call: TRBD1; clone_size: .
cdr3_nt: TGTGCCACCAGCAGAGATCATCCCAGGGGAGACCGGCGACCCCAGCATTTT; cdr3_aa: CATSRDHPRGDRRPQHF; j_call: TRBJ1-5; v_call: TRBV15; d_call: .; clone_size: .
cdr3_nt: TGCAGCGTTGACCCGTCTAGCGGCTCCTACAATGAGCAGTTCTTC; cdr3_aa: CSVDPSSGSYNEQFF; j_call: TRBJ2-1; v_call: TRBV29-1; d_call: TRBD2; clone_size: many
cdr3_nt: TGTGCCACCAGGGGGACGGCAGGTGGAGGCGGCGGGGAGCTGTTTTTT; cdr3_aa: CATRGTAGGGGGELFF; j_call: TRBJ2-2; v_call: TRBV24-1; d_call: .; clone_size: .